These T cell receptor beta chains were read from a single sample in a study of blood T cell repertoires in COVID-19. Method: immunoSEQ multiplex PCR; TCRdb's copy keeps in-frame clones and lacks some. The table has about 290,000 clones, about 90% seen once; the top ten hold 8.5% to 14%. The specimen was peripheral blood. These receptors all come from a woman aged 25 to 39 with COVID-19, enrolled during active disease. CDR3s include the opening cysteine and the closing phenylalanine or tryptophan. The order of the fields is J gene, D gene, V gene, clone size, CDR3 DNA, CDR3 protein. A D gene is named only where the DNA matches it firmly. Some rows mark clone size as missing; the rest say once, few, many or name a class of expanded clone.

TRBJ1-5 | TRBD1 | TRBV7-6 | NA | TGTGCCAGCAGCTTAGAGTCGCGCAGGGGGCGAAGAAATCAGCCCCAGCATTTT | CASSLESRRGRRNQPQHF
TRBJ2-7 | NA | TRBV13 | NA | TGTGCCAGCTCTGGCGGTTCTTCCTACGAGCAGTACTTC | CASSGGSSYEQYF
TRBJ2-7 | NA | TRBV10-1 | NA | TGCGCCAGCAGTGTCAACAGGGAAACCTACGAGCAGTACTTC | CASSVNRETYEQYF
TRBJ1-5 | NA | TRBV6-7 | NA | TGTGCCAGCAGTTATAGGGAATGGGGGGAGGTTGGGCCCCAGCATTTT | CASSYREWGEVGPQHF
TRBJ1-1 | TRBD1 | TRBV5-5 | NA | TGTGCCAGCAGTTCAACCCGGGACAGGGACCAAATATTAATGAACACTGAAGCTTTCTTT | CASSSTRDRDQILMNTEAFF
TRBJ1-2 | NA | TRBV7-9 | NA | TGTGCCAGCAGTCCCGTAAGTAGCGGGACCAACTATGGCTACACCTTC | CASSPVSSGTNYGYTF
TRBJ2-2 | TRBD1 | TRBV10-1 | NA | TGCGCCAGCGGGACAGGGAACACCGGGGAGCTGTTTTTT | CASGTGNTGELFF
TRBJ1-2 | TRBD1 | TRBV5-1 | NA | TGCGCCAGCCGGACAGGACAAGCTAACTATGGCTACACCTTC | CASRTGQANYGYTF
TRBJ1-2 | TRBD1 | TRBV4-1 | NA | TGCGCCAGCAGCCAACTGGACAGGGGGTATGGCTACACCTTC | CASSQLDRGYGYTF
TRBJ1-4 | NA | TRBV28 | NA | TGTGCCAGCATCCAAGGGGGAACTAATGAAAAACTGTTTTTT | CASIQGGTNEKLFF
TRBJ1-4 | TRBD1 | TRBV5-1 | few | TGCGCCAGCAGCCTAGGGGGCGAGAATGAAAAACTGTTTTTT | CASSLGGENEKLFF
TRBJ2-3 | NA | TRBV6-2/TRBV6-3 | NA | TGTGCCAGCAGCGAGGGGGCAGATACGCAGTATTTT | CASSEGADTQYF
TRBJ1-2 | NA | TRBV2 | NA | TGTGCCAGCAGTGAGTGGGGCGGGGAATTAATAGATGGCTACACCTTC | CASSEWGGELIDGYTF
TRBJ2-3 | TRBD2 | TRBV5-1 | once | TGCGCCAGCAGCCAACGGGGGGGCGGCACAGATACGCAGTATTTT | CASSQRGGGTDTQYF
TRBJ2-4 | TRBD1 | TRBV5-6 | NA | TGTGCCAGCAGCTTGGGGAGACAGGGGACGGGGGCCAAAAACATTCAGTACTTC | CASSLGRQGTGAKNIQYF